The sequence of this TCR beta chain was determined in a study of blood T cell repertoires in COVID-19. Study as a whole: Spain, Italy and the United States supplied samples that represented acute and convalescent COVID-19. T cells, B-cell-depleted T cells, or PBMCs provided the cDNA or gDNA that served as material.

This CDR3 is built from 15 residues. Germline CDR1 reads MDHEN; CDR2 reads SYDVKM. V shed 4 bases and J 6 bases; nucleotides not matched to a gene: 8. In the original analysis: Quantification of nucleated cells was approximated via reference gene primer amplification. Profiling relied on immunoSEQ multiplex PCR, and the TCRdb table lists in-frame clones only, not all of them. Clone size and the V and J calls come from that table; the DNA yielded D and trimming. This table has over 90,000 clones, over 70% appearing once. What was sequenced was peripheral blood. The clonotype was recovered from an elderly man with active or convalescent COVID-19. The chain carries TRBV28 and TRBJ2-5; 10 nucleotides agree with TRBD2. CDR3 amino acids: CASSSPGAGGQTQYF. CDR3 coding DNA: TGTGCCAGCAGTTCCCCGGGAGCGGGGGGGCAGACCCAGTACTTC.